The 32 T cell receptor beta chains below were found in one sample sequenced in a study of T-cell memory formation after mild COVID-19 (dated by TCRdb to the early 2020s). Library preparation employed 5' RACE. The data were produced on an Illumina NovaSeq 6000. Starting from the raw public reads, TCRdb applied fastp trimming at Q25, assembled clones with MiXCR and retained in-frame beta chains. Rows merge per CDR3 protein into single entries with the most common DNA and genes. This sample comprises about half a million distinct CDR3 sequences, roughly 18% of them detected only once. Clones ranked in the top ten supply over 9% of the sample. Sequenced material: PBMCs or a T cell subset sorted from them (not recorded which). Every receptor here comes from an adult woman who had mild COVID-19 (a few samples of this study predate the infection). The sample titles of this study are shuffled in the database, so cell type and time point are left out; the donor was told from shared clones.

This clonotype was detected only a few times. J is TRBJ2-1 and V is TRBV7-9, with 12 bases that match TRBD1. This CDR3 has 15 amino acids. The trim removed 5 bases at V and 10 bases at J, leaving 9 bases unmatched. Germline V lookup: CDR1 SEHNR, CDR2 FQNEAQ (reference sequence). In DNA, the CDR3 is TGTGCCAGCAGCGCCGGGACAGGGGGCCCCGGGGAGCAGTTCTTC. Its protein is CASSAGTGGPGEQFF. Drawing the rest from reference TRBV7-9 and TRBJ2-1, the complete variable domain is DTGVSQNPRHKITKRGQNVTFRCDPISEHNRLYWYRQTLGQGPEFLTYFQNEAQLEKSRLLSDRFSAERPKGSFSTLEIQRTEQGDSAMYLCASSAGTGGPGEQFFGPGTRLTVL.

This clonotype was counted only a few times. The chain combines TRBV6-5 with TRBJ1-4; D unclear. Trimming pared 2 bases from V and 6 bases from J, leaving 10 bases between. The CDR3 runs 14 residues. The germline gives CDR1 MNHEY, CDR2 SVGAGI. CDR3 bases: TGTGCCAGCAGTTACCCTCGATCCTATGAAAAACTGTTTTTT. Translated, it gives CASSYPRSYEKLFF.

This chain links TRBV5-1 with TRBJ2-3; D might be TRBD1 (5 bases). The CDR3 sequence is 15 residues long. V was pared by 5 bases and J by 4 bases, with 17 bases between. The V gene's germline CDR1 is SGHRS and CDR2 YFSETQ. The CDR3 bases are TGCGCCAGCAGATCCGGGCCCCAAGGGGCAGATACGCAGTATTTT. Protein: CASRSGPQGADTQYF.

The V and J genes are TRBV9 and TRBJ2-3, with 9 bases lining up with TRBD2. Germline CDR1 is SGDLS and CDR2 is YYNGEE. Trimming cost V 3 bases and J 4 bases; bases outside gene matches: 9. The CDR3 extends over 16 amino acids. The chain's CDR3 is CASSALSGSSADTQYF. In nucleotides, the CDR3 is TGTGCCAGCAGCGCGCTTAGCGGGAGTAGTGCAGATACGCAGTATTTT.

The J gene is TRBJ2-5, the V gene TRBV6-1; TRBD2 aligns across 9 bases. CDR1 MNHNS and CDR2 SASEGT come from the germline V gene. V dropped 7 bases and J dropped 4; count of bases not matched to a gene: 7. This CDR3 is built from 14 residues. The CDR3 loop reads CASKGRGGPETQYF. The CDR3, as DNA: TGTGCCAGCAAAGGGCGGGGGGGCCCAGAGACCCAGTACTTC.

The gene calls are TRBV12-3 or TRBV12-4 and TRBJ2-3, with D perhaps TRBD1 or TRBD2 (5 bases each). V was pared by 2 bases and J by 1 base, with 16 bases between. CDR3 size: 17 residues. The CDR3 DNA reads TGTGCCAGCAGTTTAAGGGAGCGATTAGGGGGCACAGATACGCAGTATTTT. Translation gives CASSLRERLGGTDTQYF.

This CDR3 is CATSDFPGYNEQFF. Here the CDR3 DNA reads TGTGCCACCAGTGATTTTCCCGGATACAATGAGCAGTTCTTC. The V call is TRBV24-1, the J call TRBJ2-1; no clear D gene. Germline CDR1 KGHDR, CDR2 SFDVKD. Trimming left V 1 base short and J 4 bases short, with 7 bases between. The CDR3 is 14 residues long.

The J gene is TRBJ2-4, the V gene TRBV4-3; D is unresolved. Germline V gene lookup returns CDR1 LGHNA and CDR2 YSLEER. The V end lost 0 bases, the J end lost 9 bases, and 18 bases lay between the germline ends. The CDR3 totals 16 residues. The chain's CDR3 is CASSQERATLGGIQYF. CDR3 DNA sequence: TGCGCCAGCAGCCAAGAAAGAGCCACTCTCGGCGGCATTCAGTACTTC.

This clonotype was observed a few times. The chain has TRBV7-6 and TRBJ2-1, with a weak D call TRBD1 (6 bases). Germline V gives CDR1 SGHVS, CDR2 FNYEAQ. V dropped 4 bases and J dropped 1 base, with 17 bases sitting between them. The CDR3 sequence is 17 residues long. The CDR3 loop reads CASSSQTGQLSYNEQFF. The DNA for the CDR3 is TGTGCCAGCAGCTCCCAGACAGGACAGTTATCCTACAATGAGCAGTTCTTC.

This clonotype was seen a handful of times. The J gene is TRBJ2-2, the V gene TRBV7-8, with 7 bases lining up with TRBD1. The CDR3 covers 17 residues. Losses at the gene ends were 5 bases for V and 0 bases for J; bases not matched to a gene: 9. Germline V lookup: CDR1 SGHVS, CDR2 FQNEAQ. This CDR3 is CASSRYLQGSNTGELFF. Written as DNA, the CDR3 is TGTGCCAGCAGCCGATACTTACAGGGGTCGAACACCGGGGAGCTGTTTTTT.

This clonotype was seen more than once but under ten times. The chain links TRBV7-9 to TRBJ2-2; 7 bases are a match to TRBD2. This CDR3 spans 16 amino acids. Trimming removed 5 bases from V and 1 base from J; junction bases left unmatched: 7. CDR1 SEHNR and CDR2 FQNEAQ come from the germline V gene (reference sequence). Here the CDR3 DNA reads TGTGCCAGCAGCGTTTCTAGCGGACTGAACACCGGGGAGCTGTTTTTT. Translated, it gives CASSVSSGLNTGELFF.

This clonotype was detected a few times. This chain links TRBV6-5 with TRBJ2-7; the match to TRBD1 covers 8 bases. The V gene end was trimmed by 6 bases and the J gene end by 9 bases; junction bases not matched to a gene: 13. Germline CDR1 and CDR2: MNHEY and SVGAGI. The CDR3 has 14 residues. The CDR3 bases are TGTGCCAGCAGCTCCGGGACAGGCACCAGGAGGCAGTACTTC. As protein: CASSSGTGTRRQYF.

This clonotype was counted only a few times. CDR3 DNA sequence: TGTGCCAGCAGCGTGGGGGGGGTAATGGACACTGAAGCTTTCTTT. As protein: CASSVGGVMDTEAFF. V usage is TRBV9 and J usage is TRBJ1-1, with a weak D call TRBD1 (5 bases). V lost 2 bases and J 3 bases, leaving 14 bases between the germline ends. The CDR3 length is 15 residues. Germline V CDR1 and CDR2: SGDLS, YYNGEE.

Ten or more counts support this clonotype. V and J are TRBV5-1 and TRBJ1-2; 9 positions agree with TRBD1. The CDR3 is 13 amino acids. V was pared by 4 bases and J by 10 bases, with 8 bases of the junction left unmatched. Germline CDR1 reads SGHRS; CDR2 reads YFSETQ. The CDR3 nucleotides are TGCGCCAGCAGCGACCTGACAGGGGGGGTCTACACCTTC. Its translation is CASSDLTGGVYTF. Together with reference TRBV5-1 and TRBJ1-2, the CDR3 gives the full variable domain: KAGVTQTPRYLIKTRGQQVTLSCSPISGHRSVSWYQQTPGQGLQFLFEYFSETQRNKGNFPGRFSGRQFSNSRSEMNVSTLELGDSALYLCASSDLTGGVYTFGSGTRLTVV.

This chain connects TRBV2 to TRBJ2-7; D call uncertain. The CDR3 spans 14 residues. The germline gives CDR1 SNHLY, CDR2 FYNNEI. V lost 7 bases to trimming and J lost 4 bases, with 17 bases between them. For the CDR3, the DNA is TGTGCCAGCAAAGACGACCTCCCCTATTACGAGCAGTACTTC. Encoded protein: CASKDDLPYYEQYF. Complete variable domain (other parts from reference TRBV2 and TRBJ2-7): EPEVTQTPSHQVTQMGQEVILRCVPISNHLYFYWYRQILGQKVEFLVSFYNNEISEKSEIFDDQFSVERPDGSNFTLKIRSTKLEDSAMYFCASKDDLPYYEQYFGPGTRLTVT.

This clonotype was seen only a few times. The V call is TRBV5-1, the J call TRBJ2-6; D is unresolved. CDR1 and CDR2 (germline): SGHRS, YFSETQ. The CDR3 has 16 amino acids. The germline V and J ends were trimmed by 5 bases and 0 bases, with 12 bases remaining between them. This CDR3 is CASSIEPYSGANVLTF. CDR3 nucleotide sequence: TGCGCCAGCAGTATCGAGCCTTACTCTGGGGCCAACGTCCTGACTTTC.

This clonotype was observed a few times. The chain carries TRBV24-1 and TRBJ2-3, with D perhaps matching TRBD1 (6 bases). In germline, CDR1 is KGHDR, CDR2 SFDVKD. The CDR3 has 16 amino acids. Trimming left V 4 bases short and J 6 bases short, with 19 bases between. The CDR3 loop is CATSDSTGQTMDTQYF. Here the CDR3 DNA reads TGTGCCACCAGTGACTCGACTGGACAGACCATGGATACGCAGTATTTT.

The chain combines TRBV4-2 with TRBJ1-1, with D perhaps matching TRBD1 (5 bases). V lost 0 bases and J 3 bases, leaving 11 bases between the germline ends. Germline V CDR1 and CDR2: LGHNA, YNFKEQ. The CDR3 totals 15 residues. The CDR3 nucleotides read TGTGCCAGCAGCCAAGACGAGGGGCGGGACACTGAAGCTTTCTTT. This translates into CASSQDEGRDTEAFF.

The gene calls are TRBV3-1 and TRBJ2-3; possibly TRBD2 for D (6 bases). Trimming took off 3 bases at V and 1 base at J, with 17 bases between the two ends. The CDR3 runs to 17 residues. Germline V gene data show CDR1 as LGHDT and CDR2 as YNNKEL (reference sequence). CDR3 in amino acids: CASSHGFEGLRTDTQYF. CDR3 bases: TGTGCCAGCAGCCATGGGTTTGAGGGACTGCGCACAGATACGCAGTATTTT.

This clonotype was observed a few times. This chain links TRBV20-1 with TRBJ2-7, with D possibly matching TRBD1 (5 bases). CDR1 and CDR2 from the germline V gene are DFQATT and SNEGSKA (reference sequence). Trimming removed 3 bases from V and 1 base from J, with 10 bases in between. This CDR3 is 13 amino acids long. CDR3 coding DNA: TGCAGTGCTAGCTTGGGGCAATCCTACGAGCAGTACTTC. It yields the protein CSASLGQSYEQYF.

This clonotype turned up a few times. The rearrangement links TRBV7-2 to TRBJ1-1; no firm D call. The CDR3 is 13 residues long. Germline-derived CDR1 and CDR2 are SGHTA and FQGNSA. Trimming left V 4 bases short and J 0 bases short, with 6 bases between. CDR3 loop: CASSSPMNTEAFF. The CDR3 DNA is TGTGCCAGCAGCTCACCGATGAACACTGAAGCTTTCTTT. Complete variable domain (other parts from reference TRBV7-2 and TRBJ1-1): GAGVSQSPSNKVTEKGKDVELRCDPISGHTALYWYRQSLGQGLEFLIYFQGNSAPDKSGLPSDRFSAERTGGSVSTLTIQRTQQEDSAVYLCASSSPMNTEAFFGQGTRLTVV.

The rearrangement joins TRBV6-1 to TRBJ1-2; TRBD1 agrees at 8 bases. Germline lookup yields CDR1 MNHNS and CDR2 SASEGT. With V trimmed by 6 bases and J by 4 bases, 10 bases remained unmatched. CDR3 length: 15 residues. As DNA, the CDR3 is TGTGCCAGCAGGGAAAGGACAGGGTTTGGCTATGGCTACACCTTC. Protein: CASRERTGFGYGYTF.

The chain uses TRBV5-1 and TRBJ1-2; TRBD1 matches at 7 bases. Germline V gene sequence: CDR1 SGHRS, CDR2 YFSETQ. J gave up 1 base and V 4 bases, and 7 bases lay outside the gene matches. The CDR3 has 15 amino acids. The CDR3 bases are TGCGCCAGCAGCGCCGGGACAGAAATTAACTATGGCTACACCTTC. Encoded protein: CASSAGTEINYGYTF.

This clonotype turned up a few times. This rearrangement joins TRBV7-2 to TRBJ1-2; 8 bases are shared with TRBD1. The ends lost 5 bases at V and 4 bases at J; junction bases unmatched: 9. CDR3 length: 15 amino acids. Germline V gene data show CDR1 as SGHTA and CDR2 as FQGNSA. CDR3 in amino acids: CASSPGTGSPYGYTF. Here the CDR3 DNA reads TGTGCCAGCAGCCCTGGGACAGGATCCCCCTATGGCTACACCTTC.

In DNA form, the CDR3 reads TGTGCCACCACGGGAACGGCCAGCTCCTACGAGCAGTACTTC. Protein sequence: CATTGTASSYEQYF. V usage is TRBV2 and J usage is TRBJ2-7; TRBD2 might be the D (5 bases). The germline CDR1 and CDR2 sequences are SNHLY and FYNNEI. The CDR3 is made up of 14 amino acids. V was shortened by 10 bases and J by 0 bases, with 16 bases between the two germline ends.

The CDR3 nucleotides are TGTGCCAGCAGTCCTCGGACAGCCAGCTCTGGAAACACCATATATTTT. Residues: CASSPRTASSGNTIYF. V and J are TRBV6-1 and TRBJ1-3; TRBD1 might be the D (6 bases). This CDR3 is built from 16 residues. CDR1 is MNHNS and CDR2 is SASEGT in the germline V gene. The V gene lost 5 bases and the J gene lost 0 bases, with 14 bases spanning the gap.

The chain employs TRBV5-1 and TRBJ1-4; D might be TRBD1 (6 bases). CDR3 length: 14 residues. From germline, CDR1 is SGHRS and CDR2 YFSETQ. The V gene lost 4 bases and the J gene lost 5 bases, with 12 bases spanning the gap. CDR3 protein: CASSRRGGNEKLFF. The CDR3 DNA sequence: TGCGCCAGCAGCAGAAGGGGGGGGAATGAAAAACTGTTTTTT.

This clonotype was observed a handful of times. This chain joins TRBV6-6 and TRBJ2-5; D is undetermined. Germline V gene lookup returns CDR1 MNHNY and CDR2 SVGAGI (reference sequence). V was pared by 8 bases and J by 0 bases, with 10 bases between. The CDR3 covers 13 residues. DNA of the CDR3: TGTGCCAGCTGGAGTTCACACCAAGAGACCCAGTACTTC. It is translated as CASWSSHQETQYF.

This clonotype was seen a few times. The V call is TRBV7-7, the J call TRBJ2-7; 9 nucleotides agree with TRBD1. J lost 5 bases, V lost 5 bases, and 7 bases had no gene match. Germline lookup yields CDR1 SSHAT and CDR2 FNYEAQ (reference sequence). This CDR3 comprises 14 residues. CDR3 nucleotides: TGTGCCAGCAGCGGGGGGGGACAGGGTGACGAGCAGTACTTC. Its translation: CASSGGGQGDEQYF.

This clonotype was seen more than once but under ten times. The chain joins TRBV19 to TRBJ2-7, with D maybe TRBD2 (5 bases). CDR3 length: 13 amino acids. Trimming cost V 6 bases and J 1 base, with 10 bases left between them. Germline V lookup: CDR1 LNHDA, CDR2 SQIVND (reference sequence). As DNA, the CDR3 is TGTGCCAGTAGGGACTTCCGATCCTACGAGCAGTACTTC. The encoded protein is CASRDFRSYEQYF.

The chain joins TRBV5-1 to TRBJ1-1, with unresolved D. From germline, CDR1 is SGHRS and CDR2 YFSETQ. Trimming cost V 0 bases and J 3 bases, with 12 bases left between them. This CDR3 spans 15 amino acids. CDR3 in amino acids: CASSLEWGTDTEAFF. The DNA of the CDR3 is TGCGCCAGCAGCTTGGAGTGGGGTACGGACACTGAAGCTTTCTTT.

Written as DNA, the CDR3 is TGTGCCAGTAGTATTTATGATGGCTACACCTTC. Translation: CASSIYDGYTF. The rearrangement joins TRBV19 to TRBJ1-2; D unclear. Germline loops: CDR1 LNHDA, CDR2 SQIVND (reference sequence). V dropped 3 bases and J dropped 6 bases, with 5 bases sitting between them. The CDR3 length is 11 residues. The variable domain in full, completed from reference TRBV19 and TRBJ1-2, reads DGGITQSPKYLFRKEGQNVTLSCEQNLNHDAMYWYRQDPGQGLRLIYYSQIVNDFQKGDIAEGYSVSREKKESFPLTVTSAQKNPTAFYLCASSIYDGYTFGSGTRLTVV.